The sequence of this T cell receptor beta chain was determined in a study of cytomegalovirus exposure and HLA in healthy donors. Notes on the study in general: Generally TCR sequences proved uncommon, though certain public TCRs appeared in numerous donors. Listed as cytomegalovirus-associated were 150 to 200 TCR beta chains.

Remarks on this clone: Its matching antigen is unknown.

The PCR contained 60 Vbeta and 13 Jbeta primers. TCRdb keeps only in-frame clones here, not all; method: immunoSEQ multiplex PCR. The data show 110,000 or so clones, with over 60% seen just once and roughly 8.3% held by the top ten. V shed 4 bases, J shed 2 bases, and the junction held 7 bases outside the gene matches. The germline gives CDR1 KGHSH, CDR2 LQKENI. The CDR3 runs to 16 residues. The origin of this receptor is a man younger than 35 in good health and CMV-seropositive. The rearrangement joins TRBV18 to TRBJ2-3; 9 bases match TRBD2. Sequenced input: PBMCs. CDR3 nucleotide sequence: TGTGCCAGCTCACGGCGCCGCGGGGGGGTCACAGATACGCAGTATTTT. Residues: CASSRRRGGVTDTQYF.